A single sample is the source of the 10 T cell receptor beta chains below, sequenced in a study of CD8 T cells in ankylosing spondylitis. One entry per CDR3 protein, called by TCRdb with MiXCR from the 5' RACE reads. Of 700,000 to 850,000 distinct CDR3 sequences detected, approximately 12% appear once; the ten largest clones hold under 0.6%. No antigens are known for them. Study-wide results and caveats: For ankylosing spondylitis blood, a TCR beta motif of about eight highly homologous variants appeared characteristic.

Sequenced sample: blood, either unsorted or a sorted T cell fraction (not recorded which). The receptors originated from a male donor with ankylosing spondylitis.

This clonotype appeared many times. J is TRBJ1-2 and V is TRBV12-3 or TRBV12-4; perhaps TRBD1 as D (6 bases). The germline V and J ends were trimmed by 4 bases and 2 bases, with 11 bases remaining between them. The CDR3 loop spans 14 amino acids. DNA of the CDR3: TGTGCCAGCAGTTGGGGGCGGCTAAACTATGGCTACACCTTC. Translated: CASSWGRLNYGYTF.

CDR3 sequence reads: CASSSSLGSYEQYF. The CDR3 region has the DNA TGCGCCAGCAGCTCGTCTTTGGGTTCCTACGAGCAGTACTTC. This sequence joins TRBV5-1 and TRBJ2-7; D is unclear. Germline V lookup: CDR1 SGHRS, CDR2 YFSETQ. V was shortened by 3 bases and J by 1 base, with 11 bases between the two germline ends. The CDR3 has 14 amino acids.

The V call is TRBV20-1, the J call TRBJ2-2, with TRBD1 matching over 9 bases. Per the germline V gene, CDR1 is DFQATT and CDR2 is SNEGSKA (reference sequence). The V gene end was trimmed by 2 bases and the J gene end by 3 bases; junction bases not matched to a gene: 1. The CDR3 consists of 14 residues. CDR3 nucleotides: TGCAGTGCTAGAAGGACAGGGGACACCGGGGAGCTGTTTTTT. This translates into CSARRTGDTGELFF.

This rearrangement joins TRBV5-1 to TRBJ2-5; 11 bases fit TRBD2. The CDR3 is 16 amino acids. V was pared by 1 base and J by 3 bases, with 5 bases of the junction left unmatched. Germline values: CDR1 SGHRS, CDR2 YFSETQ. This CDR3 is CASSLFLLAGEETQYF. In DNA, the CDR3 is TGCGCCAGCAGCTTGTTCTTACTAGCGGGAGAAGAGACCCAGTACTTC.

The V call is TRBV18, the J call TRBJ1-6; D not resolved. V was trimmed by 2 bases and J by 8 bases, leaving 10 bases between them. Per germline, CDR1 KGHSH and CDR2 LQKENI. The CDR3 runs to 14 residues. CDR3 sequence reads: CASSPGGLDSPLHF. CDR3 nucleotides: TGTGCCAGCTCACCAGGCGGTCTGGATTCACCCCTCCACTTT. The full variable domain, with the rest looked up from reference TRBV18 and TRBJ1-6, is NAGVMQNPRHLVRRRGQEARLRCSPMKGHSHVYWYRQLPEEGLKFMVYLQKENIIDESGMPKERFSAEFPKEGPSILRIQQVVRGDSAAYFCASSPGGLDSPLHFGNGTRLTVT.

In this sample, this clonotype turned up many times. As DNA, the CDR3 is TGTGCCAGCAGGTTCGGGGTGAACACTGAAGCTTTCTTT. Its translation: CASRFGVNTEAFF. This chain uses TRBV6-1 with TRBJ1-1; no firm D call. Germline CDR1 MNHNS, CDR2 SASEGT. There are 13 residues in the CDR3. V gave up 6 bases and J gave up 0 bases, with 8 bases separating them.

A few counts support this clonotype. The CDR3 DNA follows: TGTGCCAGCAGCTCCTTCAGCGGGAACACCGGGGAGCTGTTTTTT. This translates into CASSSFSGNTGELFF. V is TRBV7-2 and J is TRBJ2-2; possible D gene TRBD2, 5 bases. This CDR3 has 15 amino acids. Trimming shortened V by 4 bases and J by 1 base, and 10 bases separated the two germline ends. Germline CDR1 SGHTA, CDR2 FQGNSA. The entire variable domain, with the rest obtained from reference TRBV7-2 and TRBJ2-2, is as follows: GAGVSQSPSNKVTEKGKDVELRCDPISGHTALYWYRQSLGQGLEFLIYFQGNSAPDKSGLPSDRFSAERTGGSVSTLTIQRTQQEDSAVYLCASSSFSGNTGELFFGEGSRLTVL.

This clonotype was picked up a small number of times. The CDR3 DNA reads as TGCAGTGCCCCGGCTAGCGGTAACACAGATACGCAGTATTTT. Translating it yields CSAPASGNTDTQYF. The chain employs TRBV20-1 and TRBJ2-3; 7 bases agree with TRBD2. Germline loops: CDR1 DFQATT, CDR2 SNEGSKA (reference sequence). CDR3 length: 14 residues. The ends lost 6 bases at V and 2 bases at J; junction bases unmatched: 8.

The rearrangement uses TRBV4-3 and TRBJ2-1, with D tentatively TRBD1 (6 bases). The CDR3 extends over 14 amino acids. With 4 bases removed from V and 7 bases from J, the gap between germline ends came to 14 bases. CDR1 and CDR2 (germline): LGHNA, YSLEER. The CDR3 bases are TGCGCCAGCAGCCTCCACAGGGTGTCAAATGAGCAGTTCTTC. Translating gives CASSLHRVSNEQFF.

The V gene is TRBV6-5, the J gene TRBJ2-7, with 9 nucleotides matching TRBD2. Germline trimming cut 0 bases from V and 2 bases from J; bases unmatched to any gene: 5. CDR1 is MNHEY and CDR2 is SVGAGI in the germline V gene. The CDR3 contains 16 residues. In DNA form, the CDR3 reads TGTGCCAGCAGTTACTCGATCGCGGGGGGGCCCTACGAGCAGTACTTC. Its protein is CASSYSIAGGPYEQYF.